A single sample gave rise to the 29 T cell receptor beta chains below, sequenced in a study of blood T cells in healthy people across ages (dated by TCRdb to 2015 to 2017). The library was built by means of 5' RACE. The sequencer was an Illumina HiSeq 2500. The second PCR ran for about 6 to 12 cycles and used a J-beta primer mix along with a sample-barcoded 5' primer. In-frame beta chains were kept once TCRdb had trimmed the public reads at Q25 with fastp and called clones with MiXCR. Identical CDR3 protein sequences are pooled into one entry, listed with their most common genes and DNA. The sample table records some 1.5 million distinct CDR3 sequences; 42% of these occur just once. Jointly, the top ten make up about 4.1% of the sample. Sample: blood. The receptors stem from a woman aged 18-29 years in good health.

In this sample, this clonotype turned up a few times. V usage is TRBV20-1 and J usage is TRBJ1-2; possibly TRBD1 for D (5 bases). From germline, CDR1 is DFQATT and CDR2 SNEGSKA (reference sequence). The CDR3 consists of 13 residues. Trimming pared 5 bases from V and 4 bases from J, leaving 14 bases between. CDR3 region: CSALGEQSYGYTF. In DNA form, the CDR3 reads TGCAGTGCTTTGGGGGAGCAGTCCTATGGCTACACCTTC.

CDR3 in DNA: TGTGCCAGCAGCTTGGAGATTGGACTAGCGGGGGGCGAGAACACCGGGGAGCTGTTTTTT. This sequence encodes CASSLEIGLAGGENTGELFF. The V and J genes are TRBV5-6 and TRBJ2-2; TRBD2 aligns across 14 bases. Germline V gives CDR1 SGHDT, CDR2 YYEEEE. The ends lost 0 bases at V and 1 base at J; junction bases unmatched: 8. The CDR3 is made up of 20 amino acids.

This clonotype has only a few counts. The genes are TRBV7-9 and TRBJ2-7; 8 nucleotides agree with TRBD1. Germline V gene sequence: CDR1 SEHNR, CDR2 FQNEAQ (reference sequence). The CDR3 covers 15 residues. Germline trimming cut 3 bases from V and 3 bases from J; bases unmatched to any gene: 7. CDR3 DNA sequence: TGTGCCAGCAGCTTTCAGGGGGCCACAAACTACGAGCAGTACTTC. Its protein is CASSFQGATNYEQYF.

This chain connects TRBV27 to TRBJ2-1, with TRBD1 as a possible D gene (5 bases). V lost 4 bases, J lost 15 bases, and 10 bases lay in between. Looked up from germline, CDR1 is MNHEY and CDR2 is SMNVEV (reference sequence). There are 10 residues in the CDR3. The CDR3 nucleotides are TGTGCCAGCAGTTCAGGGTGGACGTTCTTC. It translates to CASSSGWTFF.

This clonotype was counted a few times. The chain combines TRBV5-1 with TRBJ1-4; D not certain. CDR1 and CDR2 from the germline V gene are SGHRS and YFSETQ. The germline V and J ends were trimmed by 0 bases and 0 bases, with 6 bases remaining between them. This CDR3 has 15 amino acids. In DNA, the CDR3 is TGCGCCAGCAGCTTGGTTCCGTCAACTAATGAAAAACTGTTTTTT. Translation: CASSLVPSTNEKLFF.

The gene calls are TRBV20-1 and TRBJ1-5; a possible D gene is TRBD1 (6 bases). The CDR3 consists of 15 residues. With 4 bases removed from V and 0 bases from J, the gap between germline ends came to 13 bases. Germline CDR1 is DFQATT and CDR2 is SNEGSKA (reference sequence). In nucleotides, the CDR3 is TGCAGTGCTACCTCGGGGGACAATAGCAATCAGCCCCAGCATTTT. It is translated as CSATSGDNSNQPQHF.

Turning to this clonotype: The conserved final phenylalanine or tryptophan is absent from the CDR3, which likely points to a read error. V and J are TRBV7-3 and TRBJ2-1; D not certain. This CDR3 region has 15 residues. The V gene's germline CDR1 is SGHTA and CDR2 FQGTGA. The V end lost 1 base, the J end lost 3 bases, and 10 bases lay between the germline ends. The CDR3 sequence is CASSLNLGGYNEQFL. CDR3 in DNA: TGTGCCAGCAGCTTAAATTTAGGCGGCTACAATGAGCAGTTCCTC.

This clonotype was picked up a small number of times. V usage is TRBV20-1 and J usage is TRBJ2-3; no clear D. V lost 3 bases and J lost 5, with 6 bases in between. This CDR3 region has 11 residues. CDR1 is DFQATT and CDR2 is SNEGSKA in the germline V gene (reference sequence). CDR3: CSARKIDTQYF. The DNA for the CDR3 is TGCAGTGCTAGGAAAATAGATACGCAGTATTTT.

CDR3 sequence: CASSSTGVDTEAFF. The CDR3 DNA reads as TGTGCCAGCAGCTCGACAGGGGTGGACACTGAAGCTTTCTTT. The V call is TRBV7-9, the J call TRBJ1-1; 8 nucleotides agree with TRBD1. CDR3 length: 14 amino acids. CDR1 and CDR2 (germline): SEHNR, FQNEAQ (reference sequence). Trimming took 4 bases from V and 3 from J; bases not matched to a gene: 4.

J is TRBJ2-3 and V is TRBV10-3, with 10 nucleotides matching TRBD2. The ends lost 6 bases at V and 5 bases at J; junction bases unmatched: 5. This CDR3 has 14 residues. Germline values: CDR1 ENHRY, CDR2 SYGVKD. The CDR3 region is CAIRGSGGLDTQYF. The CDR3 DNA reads TGTGCCATCAGGGGTAGCGGGGGGTTAGATACGCAGTATTTT.

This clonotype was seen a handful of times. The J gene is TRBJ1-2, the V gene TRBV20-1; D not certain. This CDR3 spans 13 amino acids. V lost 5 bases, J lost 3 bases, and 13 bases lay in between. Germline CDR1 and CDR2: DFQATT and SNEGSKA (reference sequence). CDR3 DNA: TGCAGTGCTGACGAACGGGGTGACTATGGCTACACCTTC. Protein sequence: CSADERGDYGYTF.

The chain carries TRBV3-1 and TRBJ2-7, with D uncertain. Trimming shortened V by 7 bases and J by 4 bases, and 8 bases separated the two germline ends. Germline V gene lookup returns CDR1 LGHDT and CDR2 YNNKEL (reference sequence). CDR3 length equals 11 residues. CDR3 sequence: CASTFGYEQYF. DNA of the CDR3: TGTGCCAGCACCTTCGGGTACGAGCAGTACTTC.

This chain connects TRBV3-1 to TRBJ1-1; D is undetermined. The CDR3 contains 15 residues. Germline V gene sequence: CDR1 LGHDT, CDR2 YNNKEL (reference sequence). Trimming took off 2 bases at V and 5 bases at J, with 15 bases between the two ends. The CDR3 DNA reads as TGTGCCAGCAGCCAATTTCTCGGGAGAGGGACTGAAGCTTTCTTT. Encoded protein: CASSQFLGRGTEAFF. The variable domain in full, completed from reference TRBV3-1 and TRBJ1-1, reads DTAVSQTPKYLVTQMGNDKSIKCEQNLGHDTMYWYKQDSKKFLKIMFSYNNKELIINETVPNRFSPKSPDKAHLNLHINSLELGDSAVYFCASSQFLGRGTEAFFGQGTRLTVV.

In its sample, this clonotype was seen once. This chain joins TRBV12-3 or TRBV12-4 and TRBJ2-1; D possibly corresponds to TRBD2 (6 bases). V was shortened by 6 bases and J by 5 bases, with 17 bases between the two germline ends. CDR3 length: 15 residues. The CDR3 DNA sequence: TGTGCCAGCAGCAACCAGGCGGGAAACCACAATGAGCAGTTCTTC. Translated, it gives CASSNQAGNHNEQFF.

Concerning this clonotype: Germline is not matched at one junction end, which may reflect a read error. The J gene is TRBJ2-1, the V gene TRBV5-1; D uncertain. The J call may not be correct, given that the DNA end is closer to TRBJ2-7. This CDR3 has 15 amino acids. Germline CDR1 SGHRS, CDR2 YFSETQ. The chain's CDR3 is CASSLGGYAYNEQYF. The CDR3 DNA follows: TGCGCCAGCAGTTTGGGCGGTTATGCCTACAATGAGCAGTACTTC.

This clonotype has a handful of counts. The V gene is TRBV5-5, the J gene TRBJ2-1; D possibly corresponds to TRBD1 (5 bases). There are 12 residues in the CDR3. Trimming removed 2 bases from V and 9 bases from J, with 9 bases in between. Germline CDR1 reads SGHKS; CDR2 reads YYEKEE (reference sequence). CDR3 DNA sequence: TGTGCCAGCAGCTTCAGGGCTAGTGAGCAGTTCTTC. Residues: CASSFRASEQFF. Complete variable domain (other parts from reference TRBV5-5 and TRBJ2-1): DAGVTQSPTHLIKTRGQQVTLRCSPISGHKSVSWYQQVLGQGPQFIFQYYEKEERGRGNFPDRFSARQFPNYSSELNVNALLLGDSALYLCASSFRASEQFFGPGTRLTVL.

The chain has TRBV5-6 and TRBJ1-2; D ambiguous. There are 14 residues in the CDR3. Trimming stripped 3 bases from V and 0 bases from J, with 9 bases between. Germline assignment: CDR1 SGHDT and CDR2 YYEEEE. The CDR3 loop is CASSSVGSNYGYTF. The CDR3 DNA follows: TGTGCCAGCAGCTCCGTCGGTTCTAACTATGGCTACACCTTC.

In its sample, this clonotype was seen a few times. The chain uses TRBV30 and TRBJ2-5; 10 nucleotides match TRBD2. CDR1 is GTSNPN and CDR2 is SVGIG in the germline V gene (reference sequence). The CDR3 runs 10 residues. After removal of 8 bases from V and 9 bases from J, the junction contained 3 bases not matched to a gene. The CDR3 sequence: CAASGSPQYF. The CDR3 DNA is TGTGCCGCTAGCGGGAGTCCCCAGTACTTC.

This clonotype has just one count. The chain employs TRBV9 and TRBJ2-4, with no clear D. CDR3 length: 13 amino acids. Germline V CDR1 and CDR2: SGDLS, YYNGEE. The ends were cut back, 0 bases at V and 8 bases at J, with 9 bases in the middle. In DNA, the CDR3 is TGTGCCAGCAGCGTAGCAGGTGCCGACATTCAGTACTTC. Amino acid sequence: CASSVAGADIQYF. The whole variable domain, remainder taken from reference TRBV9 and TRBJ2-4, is DSGVTQTPKHLITATGQRVTLRCSPRSGDLSVYWYQQSLDQGLQFLIQYYNGEERAKGNILERFSAQQFPDLHSELNLSSLELGDSALYFCASSVAGADIQYFGAGTRLSVL.

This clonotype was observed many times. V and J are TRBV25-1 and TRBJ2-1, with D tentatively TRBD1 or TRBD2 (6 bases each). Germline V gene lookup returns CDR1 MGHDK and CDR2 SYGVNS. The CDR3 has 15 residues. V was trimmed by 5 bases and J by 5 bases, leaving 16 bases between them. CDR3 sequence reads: CASSSGRGHDNEQFF. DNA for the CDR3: TGTGCCAGCAGTTCGGGCCGGGGGCACGACAATGAGCAGTTCTTC.

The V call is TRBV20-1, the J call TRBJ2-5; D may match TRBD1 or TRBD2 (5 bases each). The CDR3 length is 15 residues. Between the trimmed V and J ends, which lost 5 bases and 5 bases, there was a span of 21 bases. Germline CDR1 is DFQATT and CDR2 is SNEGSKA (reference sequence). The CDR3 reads CSAPDLGTPFETQYF. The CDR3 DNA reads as TGCAGTGCTCCCGACCTAGGGACCCCCTTTGAGACCCAGTACTTC.

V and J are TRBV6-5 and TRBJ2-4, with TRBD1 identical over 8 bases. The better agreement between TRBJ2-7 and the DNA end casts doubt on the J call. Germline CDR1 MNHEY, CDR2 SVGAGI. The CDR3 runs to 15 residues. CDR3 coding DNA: TGTGCCAGCAGTTCCCTGGACAGGGCTAGTTACGAGCAGTACTTC. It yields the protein CASSSLDRASYEQYF.

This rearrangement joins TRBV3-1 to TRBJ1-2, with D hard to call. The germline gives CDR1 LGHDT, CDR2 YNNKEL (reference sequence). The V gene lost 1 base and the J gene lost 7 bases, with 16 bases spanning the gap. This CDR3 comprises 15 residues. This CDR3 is CASSQAPKEGGGYTF. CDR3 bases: TGTGCCAGCAGCCAAGCCCCTAAAGAGGGCGGTGGCTACACCTTC.

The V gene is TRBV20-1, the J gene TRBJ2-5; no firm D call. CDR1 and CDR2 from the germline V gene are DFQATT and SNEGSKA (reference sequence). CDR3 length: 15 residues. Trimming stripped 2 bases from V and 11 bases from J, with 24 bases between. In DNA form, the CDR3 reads TGCAGTGCTAGATCTGCCACCGGCTTTACCAATGAGCAGTACTTC. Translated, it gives CSARSATGFTNEQYF.

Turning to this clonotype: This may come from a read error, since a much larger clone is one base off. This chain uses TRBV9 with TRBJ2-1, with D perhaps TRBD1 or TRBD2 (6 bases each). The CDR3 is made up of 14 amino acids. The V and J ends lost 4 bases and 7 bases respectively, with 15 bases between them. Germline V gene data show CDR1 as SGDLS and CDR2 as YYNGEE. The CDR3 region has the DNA TGTGCCAGCAGCTCAAGGGGGGAGAAAAATGAGCAGTTCTTC. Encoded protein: CASSSRGEKNEQFF.

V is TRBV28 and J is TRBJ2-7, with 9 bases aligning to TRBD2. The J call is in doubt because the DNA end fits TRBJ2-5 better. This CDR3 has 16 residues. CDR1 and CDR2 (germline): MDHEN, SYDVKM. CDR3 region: CASSLSRGGLGETQYF. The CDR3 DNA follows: TGTGCCAGCAGTTTGTCGCGGGGGGGCCTTGGGGAGACCCAGTACTTC.

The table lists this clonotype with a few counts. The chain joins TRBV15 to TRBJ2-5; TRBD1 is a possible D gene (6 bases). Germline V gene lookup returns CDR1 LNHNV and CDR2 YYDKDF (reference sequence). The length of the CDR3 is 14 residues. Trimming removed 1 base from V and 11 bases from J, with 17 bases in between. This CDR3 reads CATSRVRDNNEQYF. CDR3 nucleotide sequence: TGTGCCACCAGCAGAGTTCGGGACAACAATGAGCAGTACTTC.

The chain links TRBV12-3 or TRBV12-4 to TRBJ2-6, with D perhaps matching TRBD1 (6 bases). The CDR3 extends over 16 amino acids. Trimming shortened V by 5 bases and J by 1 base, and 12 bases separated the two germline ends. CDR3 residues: CASSPARGSGANVLTF. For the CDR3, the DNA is TGTGCCAGCAGTCCTGCTAGGGGGTCTGGGGCCAACGTCCTGACTTTC.

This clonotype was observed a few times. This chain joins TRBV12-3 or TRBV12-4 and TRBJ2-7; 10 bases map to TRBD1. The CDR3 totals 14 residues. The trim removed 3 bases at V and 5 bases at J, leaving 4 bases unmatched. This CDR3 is CASSFWDRGNEQYF. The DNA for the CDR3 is TGTGCCAGCAGTTTCTGGGACAGGGGCAACGAGCAGTACTTC.